This T cell receptor beta chain derives from a study of OX40 agonist ivuxolimab in advanced cancers. Overall study context: Anti-PD-1, anti-PD-L1 or anti-CTLA-4 therapy given earlier was allowed, and 40% had some.

The length of the CDR3 is 16 residues. V lost 1 base, J lost 0 bases, and 3 bases stayed unmatched. In germline, CDR1 is SGHNT, CDR2 YYREEE (reference sequence). The assay was immunoSEQ multiplex PCR, and TCRdb's table has in-frame clones only and misses some. The sample shows around 92,000 clones, 94% of them seen only once. It was autoimmune disease history or systemic immunosuppression that excluded patients. The chain carries TRBV5-4 and TRBJ1-3, with 8 nucleotides matching TRBD1. The sample here was CD4+ or CD8+ T cells sorted from blood, taken in a trial of the OX40 agonist ivuxolimab. This receptor was identified in an adult with an advanced solid tumor such as melanoma, head and neck, liver or kidney cancer. Here the CDR3 DNA reads TGTGCCAGCAGCTTGAGGACAGGGACCTCTGGAAACACCATATATTTT. Protein product: CASSLRTGTSGNTIYF.